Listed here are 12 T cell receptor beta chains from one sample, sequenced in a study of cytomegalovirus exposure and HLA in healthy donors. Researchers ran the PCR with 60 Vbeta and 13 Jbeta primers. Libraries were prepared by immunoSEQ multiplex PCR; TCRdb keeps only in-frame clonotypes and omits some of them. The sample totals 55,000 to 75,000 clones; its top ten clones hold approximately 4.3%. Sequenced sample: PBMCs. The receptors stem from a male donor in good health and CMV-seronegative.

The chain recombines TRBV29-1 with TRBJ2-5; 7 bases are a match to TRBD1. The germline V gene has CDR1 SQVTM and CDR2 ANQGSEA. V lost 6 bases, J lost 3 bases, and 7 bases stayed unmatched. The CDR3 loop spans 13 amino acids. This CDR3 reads CSVAGTAKETQYF. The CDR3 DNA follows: TGCAGCGTCGCCGGGACAGCAAAAGAGACCCAGTACTTC.

The CDR3 reads CSASDRGSETQYF. CDR3 sequence (DNA): TGCAGCGCCTCAGACAGGGGATCGGAGACCCAGTACTTC. The J gene is TRBJ2-5, the V gene TRBV29-1, with 8 bases that match TRBD1. The V and J ends lost 7 bases and 5 bases, in that order; junction bases with no gene match: 9. Germline V gene data show CDR1 as SQVTM and CDR2 as ANQGSEA. This CDR3 region has 13 residues.

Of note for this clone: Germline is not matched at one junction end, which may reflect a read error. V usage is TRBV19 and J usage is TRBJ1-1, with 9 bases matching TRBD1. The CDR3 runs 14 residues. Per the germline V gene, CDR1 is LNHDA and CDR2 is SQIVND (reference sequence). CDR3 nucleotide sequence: TGTGCCAGTAGTATGACAGGGGGGGCCACTGAAGATTTCTTT. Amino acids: CASSMTGGATEDFF.

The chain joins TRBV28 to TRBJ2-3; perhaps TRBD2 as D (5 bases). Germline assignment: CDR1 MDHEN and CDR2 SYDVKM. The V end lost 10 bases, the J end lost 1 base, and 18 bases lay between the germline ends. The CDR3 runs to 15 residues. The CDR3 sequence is CATLKSGKGTDTQYF. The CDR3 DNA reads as TGTGCCACCCTCAAATCCGGGAAAGGCACAGATACGCAGTATTTT.

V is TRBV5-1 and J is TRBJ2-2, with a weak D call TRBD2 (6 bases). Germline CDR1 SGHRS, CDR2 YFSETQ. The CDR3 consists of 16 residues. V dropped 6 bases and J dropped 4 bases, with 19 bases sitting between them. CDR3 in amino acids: CASIPYGGAGTGELFF. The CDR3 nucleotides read TGCGCCAGCATCCCCTACGGGGGAGCGGGCACCGGGGAGCTGTTTTTT.

CDR3 nucleotides: TGCAGCGTTGAAGACCTAGGACAGGGTAGGAACTATGGCTACACCTTC. This encodes CSVEDLGQGRNYGYTF. This rearrangement joins TRBV29-1 to TRBJ1-2, with TRBD1 matching 8 bases. Trimming at V came to 0 bases and at J to 2 bases, leaving 8 bases not matched to a gene. From germline, CDR1 is SQVTM and CDR2 ANQGSEA. This CDR3 has 16 residues.

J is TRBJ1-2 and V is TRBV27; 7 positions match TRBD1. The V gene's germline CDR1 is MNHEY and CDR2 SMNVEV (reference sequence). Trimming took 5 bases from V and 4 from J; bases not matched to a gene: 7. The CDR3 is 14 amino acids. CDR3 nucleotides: TGTGCCAGCAGTCCTTCCAGGGGGGCCTATGGCTACACCTTC. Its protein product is CASSPSRGAYGYTF.

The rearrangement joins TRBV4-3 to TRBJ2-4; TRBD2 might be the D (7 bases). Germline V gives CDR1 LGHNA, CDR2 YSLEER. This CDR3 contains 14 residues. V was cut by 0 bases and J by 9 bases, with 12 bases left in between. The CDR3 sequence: CASSQERGGGIQYF. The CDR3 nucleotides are TGCGCCAGCAGCCAAGAGCGGGGAGGGGGCATTCAGTACTTC.

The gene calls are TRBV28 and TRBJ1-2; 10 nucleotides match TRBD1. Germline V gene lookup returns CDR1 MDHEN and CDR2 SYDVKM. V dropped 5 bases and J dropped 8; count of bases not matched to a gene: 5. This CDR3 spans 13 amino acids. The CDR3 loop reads CASSVGQGGGYTF. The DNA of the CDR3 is TGTGCCAGCAGTGTCGGACAGGGGGGAGGCTACACCTTC.

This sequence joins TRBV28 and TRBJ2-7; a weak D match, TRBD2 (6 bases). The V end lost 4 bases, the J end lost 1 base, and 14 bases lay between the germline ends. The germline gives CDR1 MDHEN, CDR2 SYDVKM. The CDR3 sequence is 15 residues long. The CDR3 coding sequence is TGTGCCAGCAGTTCCCGACTAGTCGGATCCTACGAGCAGTACTTC. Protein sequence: CASSSRLVGSYEQYF. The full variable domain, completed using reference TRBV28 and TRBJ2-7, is DVKVTQSSRYLVKRTGEKVFLECVQDMDHENMFWYRQDPGLGLRLIYFSYDVKMKEKGDIPEGYSVSREKKERFSLILESASTNQTSMYLCASSSRLVGSYEQYFGPGTRLTVT.

The CDR3: CAISESTGYSYEQYF. The CDR3 nucleotides are TGTGCCATCAGTGAGTCGACAGGCTACTCCTACGAGCAGTACTTC. V is TRBV10-3 and J is TRBJ2-7, with D tentatively TRBD1 (6 bases). The CDR3 runs to 15 residues. V lost 0 bases, J lost 0 bases, and 9 bases lay in between. The germline V gene has CDR1 ENHRY and CDR2 SYGVKD.

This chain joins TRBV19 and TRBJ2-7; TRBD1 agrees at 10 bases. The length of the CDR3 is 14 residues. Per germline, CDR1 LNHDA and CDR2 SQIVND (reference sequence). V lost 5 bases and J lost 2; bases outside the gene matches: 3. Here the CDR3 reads CASSLGTGAYEQYF. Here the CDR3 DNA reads TGTGCCAGTAGTCTCGGGACAGGGGCCTACGAGCAGTACTTC. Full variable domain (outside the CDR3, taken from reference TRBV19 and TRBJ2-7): DGGITQSPKYLFRKEGQNVTLSCEQNLNHDAMYWYRQDPGQGLRLIYYSQIVNDFQKGDIAEGYSVSREKKESFPLTVTSAQKNPTAFYLCASSLGTGAYEQYFGPGTRLTVT.